The 22 T cell receptor beta chains below come from one sample, sequenced in a study of shared clonotypes between healthy human individuals (dated by TCRdb to between 2020 and 2021). The method was the immunoSEQ multiplex PCR assay. Entries here come from immuneACCESS through TCRdb and include only in-frame sequences with V and J called. Some clones fail to appear in such tables; in the studies checked, an unresolved V gene covers under half of the shortfall, and the cause of the remainder is unknown. This sample gives about 1,900,000 clones in total; about 95% of them show up just once. The ten largest clones capture approximately 1% of the sample. CD8 naive samples were CD45RO-negative cells positively selected for CCR7, giving a CD45RA+CCR7+ population that excluded TemRA cells. The sequenced sample consisted of naive CD8+ T cells sorted from blood. Sample cell subset or site, as interpreted from the label and publication: CD45RA+CCR7+. The receptors stem from a man aged 18 to 35 in good health.

This clone was seen a handful of times. The chain links TRBV30 to TRBJ1-5, with D perhaps TRBD1 (6 bases). The CDR3 is made up of 14 amino acids. V was pared by 4 bases and J by 2 bases, with 12 bases between. Germline V gene data show CDR1 as GTSNPN and CDR2 as SVGIG (reference sequence). The CDR3 loop reads CAWNQGYGNQPQHF. CDR3 coding DNA: TGTGCCTGGAATCAGGGGTACGGCAATCAGCCCCAGCATTTT.

The chain uses TRBV4-3 and TRBJ2-7; D possibly corresponds to TRBD2 (6 bases). From germline, CDR1 is LGHNA and CDR2 YSLEER. Deletions cut 1 base from V and 7 bases from J, with 11 bases between. This CDR3 contains 13 residues. CDR3 nucleotides: TGCGCCAGCAGCCAAGCTTTAGCGGAGGAGCAGTACTTC. It encodes CASSQALAEEQYF.

V is TRBV9 and J is TRBJ2-1; TRBD1 is a possible D gene (5 bases). V was clipped by 7 bases and J by 1 base, with 6 bases between them. The CDR3 length is 12 residues. In germline, CDR1 is SGDLS, CDR2 YYNGEE. CDR3 region: CASGASYNEQFF. Written as DNA, the CDR3 is TGTGCCAGCGGGGCTTCCTACAATGAGCAGTTCTTC.

The V gene is TRBV28, the J gene TRBJ1-5; D perhaps matches TRBD1 (6 bases). CDR1 is MDHEN, CDR2 SYDVKM, per germline. The V and J ends lost 6 bases and 0 bases respectively, with 12 bases between them. CDR3 size: 15 residues. This CDR3 is CASRPTGDSNQPQHF. The CDR3, as DNA: TGTGCCAGCAGGCCGACAGGAGATAGCAATCAGCCCCAGCATTTT.

The genes are TRBV15 and TRBJ1-2; 9 positions agree with TRBD1. Germline V gene data show CDR1 as LNHNV and CDR2 as YYDKDF (reference sequence). The CDR3 is 13 residues long. Trimming cost V 5 bases and J 8 bases; bases outside gene matches: 6. This CDR3 reads CATSQDRGGGYTF. The CDR3 DNA is TGTGCCACCAGCCAGGACAGGGGCGGCGGCTACACCTTC.

This sequence joins TRBV7-9 and TRBJ1-5; TRBD1 might be the D (5 bases). This CDR3 region has 14 residues. Germline V CDR1 and CDR2: SEHNR, FQNEAQ (reference sequence). The V gene lost 2 bases and the J gene lost 6 bases, with 11 bases spanning the gap. CDR3 nucleotide sequence: TGTGCCAGCAGCTTAAACGAGGGGACTCAGCCCCAGCATTTT. Its translation: CASSLNEGTQPQHF.

This clone was seen a few times. J is TRBJ1-2 and V is TRBV29-1; 11 bases are shared with TRBD1. Unmatched junction bases numbered 9, after V lost 2 bases and J lost 4 bases. The CDR3 length is 16 residues. Germline values: CDR1 SQVTM, CDR2 ANQGSEA. Here the CDR3 DNA reads TGCAGCGTTGAAAACCGGGACAGGGGGAACCTCTATGGCTACACCTTC. It translates to CSVENRDRGNLYGYTF. Full variable domain (remainder filled in from reference TRBV29-1 and TRBJ1-2): SAVISQKPSRDICQRGTSLTIQCQVDSQVTMMFWYRQQPGQSLTLIATANQGSEATYESGFVIDKFPISRPNLTFSTLTVSNMSPEDSSIYLCSVENRDRGNLYGYTFGSGTRLTVV.

This clone came up once. This chain joins TRBV11-2 and TRBJ2-1; 8 nucleotides align to TRBD2. Losses at the gene ends were 5 bases for V and 8 bases for J; bases not matched to a gene: 8. Germline-derived CDR1 and CDR2 are SGHAT and FQNNGV. The CDR3 spans 14 residues. CDR3 loop: CASSHGGAGYEQFF. The CDR3, as DNA: TGTGCCAGCAGCCACGGGGGGGCAGGTTATGAGCAGTTCTTC.

The V call is TRBV5-6, the J call TRBJ2-1; a weak D match, TRBD2 (6 bases). The CDR3 is made up of 13 amino acids. In germline, CDR1 is SGHDT, CDR2 YYEEEE. V lost 1 base and J lost 9, with 11 bases in between. This chain's CDR3 is CASSLSQGGEQFF. DNA of the CDR3: TGTGCCAGCAGCTTGAGTCAGGGAGGTGAGCAGTTCTTC.

The J gene is TRBJ2-3, the V gene TRBV7-8; TRBD2 agrees at 11 bases. Unmatched junction bases numbered 7, after V lost 5 bases and J lost 6 bases. This CDR3 is 15 amino acids long. Per the germline V gene, CDR1 is SGHVS and CDR2 is FQNEAQ. The CDR3 reads CASSLIAGGPDTQYF. The DNA of the CDR3 is TGTGCCAGCAGCCTGATAGCGGGGGGGCCGGATACGCAGTATTTT.

This chain connects TRBV5-1 to TRBJ2-5; tentatively, D is TRBD1 (6 bases). V was cut by 3 bases and J by 2 bases, with 11 bases left in between. This CDR3 contains 14 residues. Germline assignment: CDR1 SGHRS and CDR2 YFSETQ. CDR3 region: CASSWTDRQETQYF. The CDR3 DNA is TGCGCCAGCAGCTGGACCGACAGGCAAGAGACCCAGTACTTC.

This chain uses TRBV6-5 with TRBJ2-3, with TRBD2 identical over 8 bases. CDR1 and CDR2 from the germline V gene are MNHEY and SVGAGI. This CDR3 region has 15 residues. Losses at the gene ends were 2 bases for V and 4 bases for J; bases not matched to a gene: 5. The CDR3 DNA reads TGTGCCAGCAGTTACCGGGAGACTAGCGCAGATACGCAGTATTTT. This encodes CASSYRETSADTQYF.

V and J are TRBV5-5 and TRBJ2-2, with 9 nucleotides matching TRBD2. V lost 0 bases to trimming and J lost 3 bases; unmatched junction nucleotides: 6. The CDR3 has 17 residues. From germline, CDR1 is SGHKS and CDR2 YYEKEE (reference sequence). The CDR3 DNA is TGTGCCAGCAGCTTGGAGGGGACTAGCCCTTACACCGGGGAGCTGTTTTTT. It is translated as CASSLEGTSPYTGELFF.

This chain joins TRBV5-1 and TRBJ2-7, with TRBD1 identical over 8 bases. Unmatched junction bases numbered 3, after V lost 0 bases and J lost 1 base. The CDR3 is 15 residues long. Germline values: CDR1 SGHRS, CDR2 YFSETQ. As DNA, the CDR3 is TGCGCCAGCAGCTTGGCGACAGGGGTTTCCTACGAGCAGTACTTC. It encodes CASSLATGVSYEQYF.

The rearrangement links TRBV10-2 to TRBJ2-1, with D uncertain. The CDR3 sequence is 14 residues long. V gave up 2 bases and J gave up 0 bases, with 5 bases separating them. Per germline, CDR1 WSHSY and CDR2 SAAADI. CDR3 sequence (DNA): TGCGCCAGCAGTGAGGAGTCCTCCTACAATGAGCAGTTCTTC. Translated: CASSEESSYNEQFF.

V gene TRBV11-3 combines with J gene TRBJ2-2; 10 bases map to TRBD1. The CDR3 has 16 amino acids. V was clipped by 6 bases and J by 0 bases; unmatched bases: 4. Germline lookup yields CDR1 SGHNT and CDR2 YENEEA. CDR3 nucleotide sequence: TGTGCCAGCAGTCGGGACAGGGGATCGAACACCGGGGAGCTGTTTTTT. As protein: CASSRDRGSNTGELFF.

The chain uses TRBV28 and TRBJ2-3, with 9 nucleotides matching TRBD2. CDR1 is MDHEN, CDR2 SYDVKM, per germline. V shed 4 bases and J 4 bases; nucleotides not matched to a gene: 6. The CDR3 covers 15 residues. CDR3 nucleotide sequence: TGTGCCAGCAGTTCCTTAGCGGGGGCCTCAGATACGCAGTATTTT. Translation: CASSSLAGASDTQYF.

The chain has TRBV2 and TRBJ2-3; 9 bases agree with TRBD1. The germline gives CDR1 SNHLY, CDR2 FYNNEI. The CDR3 extends over 18 amino acids. Germline trimming cut 6 bases from V and 2 bases from J; bases unmatched to any gene: 15. The CDR3 is CASRATRDREWATDTQYF. The CDR3 DNA sequence: TGTGCCAGCAGGGCTACGCGGGACAGGGAATGGGCCACAGATACGCAGTATTTT.

The rearrangement uses TRBV6-5 and TRBJ2-7; D possibly uses TRBD1 or TRBD2 (5 bases each). The CDR3 has 14 residues. CDR1 and CDR2 from the germline V gene are MNHEY and SVGAGI. The V end was cut by 0 bases, the J end by 6 bases, with 12 bases between. The CDR3 loop is CASSYSLGTGEQYF. The CDR3 DNA reads as TGTGCCAGCAGTTACTCGTTAGGGACCGGCGAGCAGTACTTC.

This clone was seen more than once but under ten times. The V gene is TRBV29-1, the J gene TRBJ1-1; D remains ambiguous. The ends were cut back, 7 bases at V and 1 base at J, with 10 bases in the middle. Per the germline V gene, CDR1 is SQVTM and CDR2 is ANQGSEA. The CDR3 totals 12 residues. CDR3 DNA: TGCAGCGGGAGATCAGGGAACACTGAAGCTTTCTTT. Its protein is CSGRSGNTEAFF.

The chain uses TRBV2 and TRBJ2-2, with 10 nucleotides matching TRBD2. With V trimmed by 3 bases and J by 3 bases, 7 bases remained unmatched. CDR1 is SNHLY, CDR2 FYNNEI, per germline. This CDR3 spans 17 amino acids. The CDR3 nucleotides read TGTGCCAGCAGTGAGATTAGCGGGGGGACCTACACCGGGGAGCTGTTTTTT. This translates into CASSEISGGTYTGELFF.

The rearrangement joins TRBV7-2 to TRBJ2-3; D uncertain. Germline V gene sequence: CDR1 SGHTA, CDR2 FQGNSA. The CDR3 is made up of 14 amino acids. Trimming left V 2 bases short and J 1 base short, with 7 bases between. CDR3 DNA: TGTGCCAGCAGCTTATGGGATGGCACAGATACGCAGTATTTT. Protein: CASSLWDGTDTQYF.